The rows below give T cell receptor beta chains drawn from one sample of a study of CD8 T cells in ankylosing spondylitis. TCRdb ran MiXCR on the 5' RACE reads and lists one entry per CDR3 protein. The table includes around 130,000 distinct CDR3 sequences, 17% detected once. Sequencing was performed on blood, either unsorted or a sorted T cell fraction (not recorded which). These receptors came from a male donor with ankylosing spondylitis. The CDR3 runs from the conserved cysteine through the conserved F or W. The D gene is left open where the match is weak. Only some rows state a clone size, as once, few, many or a class for expanded clones.

j_call d_call v_call clone_size cdr3_aa cdr3_nt
TRBJ1-1 . TRBV3-1 . CASSQGGSEAFF TGTGCCAGCAGCCAAGGGGGCTCTGAAGCTTTCTTT
TRBJ2-7 . TRBV2 . CATRSRSSYEQYF TGTGCCACACGATCCAGAAGCTCCTACGAGCAGTACTTC
TRBJ1-2 TRBD1 TRBV5-6 . CASSSKPKTGNYGYTF TGTGCCAGCAGCTCCAAACCTAAGACAGGGAACTATGGCTACACCTTC
TRBJ1-2 . TRBV4-1 few CASSQTGFLGYTF TGCGCCAGCAGCCAGACTGGGTTCTTGGGCTACACCTTC
TRBJ2-1 . TRBV4-2 many CASSQAPEQFF TGTGCCAGCAGCCAAGCACCAGAGCAGTTCTTC
TRBJ2-1 . TRBV7-3 . CASSFGLTSYNEQFF TGTGCCAGCAGCTTCGGACTGACCTCCTACAATGAGCAGTTCTTC
TRBJ2-7 . TRBV5-1 many CASSFGTPGYEQYF TGCGCCAGCAGCTTCGGGACACCTGGGTACGAGCAGTACTTC
TRBJ2-1 TRBD2 TRBV9 . CASSPLEGGPFF TGTGCCAGCAGCCCCCTCGAGGGAGGGCCTTTCTTC
TRBJ2-7 . TRBV27 . CASSLAKGNYEQYF TGTGCCAGCAGTTTGGCCAAGGGGAACTACGAGCAGTACTTC
TRBJ1-6 . TRBV11-2 . CASSFGRAGNSPLHF TGTGCCAGCAGCTTTGGTCGGGCGGGAAATTCACCCCTCCACTTT